This T cell receptor (beta chain) was sequenced in a study of beta chain features in type 1 diabetes. This clone was observed a few times. The target antigen is unknown. The germline V gene encodes CDR1 SGHTA and CDR2 FQGTGA. With 3 bases removed from V and 4 bases from J, the gap between germline ends came to 12 bases. The length of the CDR3 is 15 residues. TCRB transcripts that were expressed got sequenced, as all of the isolated RNA had been reverse transcribed. Sequencing used immunoSEQ multiplex PCR; TCRdb keeps in-frame clones, though not all of them. Of under 350,000 clones in the sample, approximately 25% were seen once. Study findings and constraints: A moderate, significant TCRB CDR3 shortening appeared in type 1 diabetes across four CD4+ subsets. PCR may have favored shorter templates equally in patients and controls.

The rearrangement uses TRBV7-3 and TRBJ2-2; possible D gene TRBD2, 7 bases. The material sequenced was naive CD4+ T cells from blood. The TCR comes from a woman in her 30s with type 1 diabetes. CDR3 protein: CASSFEGGGTGELFF. CDR3 nucleotide sequence: TGTGCCAGCAGCTTCGAAGGGGGGGGCACCGGGGAGCTGTTTTTT.